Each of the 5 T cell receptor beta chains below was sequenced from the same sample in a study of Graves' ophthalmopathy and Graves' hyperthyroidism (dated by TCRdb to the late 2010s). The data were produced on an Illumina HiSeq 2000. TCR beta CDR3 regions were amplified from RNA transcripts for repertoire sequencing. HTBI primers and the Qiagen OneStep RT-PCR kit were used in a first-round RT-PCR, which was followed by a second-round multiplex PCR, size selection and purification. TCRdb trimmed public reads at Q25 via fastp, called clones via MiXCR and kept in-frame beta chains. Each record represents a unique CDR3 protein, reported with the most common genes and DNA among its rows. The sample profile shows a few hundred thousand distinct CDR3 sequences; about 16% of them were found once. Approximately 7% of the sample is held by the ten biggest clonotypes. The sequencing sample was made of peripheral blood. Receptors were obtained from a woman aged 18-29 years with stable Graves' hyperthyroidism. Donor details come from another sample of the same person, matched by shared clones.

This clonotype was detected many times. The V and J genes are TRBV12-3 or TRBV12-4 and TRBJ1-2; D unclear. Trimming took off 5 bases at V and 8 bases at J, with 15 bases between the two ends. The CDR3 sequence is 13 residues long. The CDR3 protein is CASSPTSLGGYTF. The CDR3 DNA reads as TGTGCCAGCAGTCCTACCTCTCTCGGGGGCTACACCTTC.

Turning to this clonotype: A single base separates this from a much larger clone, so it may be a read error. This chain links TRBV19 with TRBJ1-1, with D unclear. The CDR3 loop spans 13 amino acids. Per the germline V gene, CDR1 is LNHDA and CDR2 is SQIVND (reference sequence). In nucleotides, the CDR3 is TGTGCCAGTCGTATAGTCGAGAGGGCTGAAGCTTTCTTT. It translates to CASRIVERAEAFF.

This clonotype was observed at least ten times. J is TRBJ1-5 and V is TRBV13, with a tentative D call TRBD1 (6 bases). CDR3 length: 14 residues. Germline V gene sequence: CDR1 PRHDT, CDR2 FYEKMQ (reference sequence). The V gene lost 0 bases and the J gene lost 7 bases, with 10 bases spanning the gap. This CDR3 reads CASSLGLRGQPQHF. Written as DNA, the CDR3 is TGTGCCAGCAGCTTAGGCCTCAGGGGACAGCCCCAGCATTTT.

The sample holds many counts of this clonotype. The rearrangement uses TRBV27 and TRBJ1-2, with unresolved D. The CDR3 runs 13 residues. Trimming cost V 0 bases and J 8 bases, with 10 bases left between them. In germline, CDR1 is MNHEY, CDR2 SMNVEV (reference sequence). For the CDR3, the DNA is TGTGCCAGCAGTTTATCGTGGCGGGGAGGCTACACCTTC. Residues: CASSLSWRGGYTF.

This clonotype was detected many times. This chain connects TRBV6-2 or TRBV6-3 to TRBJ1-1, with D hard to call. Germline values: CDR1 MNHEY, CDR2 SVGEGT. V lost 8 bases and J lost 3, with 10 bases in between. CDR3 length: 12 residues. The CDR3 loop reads CASERQYTEAFF. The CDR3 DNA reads TGTGCCAGCGAACGCCAGTACACTGAAGCTTTCTTT.